A single sample gave rise to the 10 T cell receptor beta chains below, sequenced in a study of CD8 T cells in ankylosing spondylitis. TCRdb recomputed calls from the 5' RACE reads with MiXCR, one row per CDR3 protein. The sample has approximately 200,000 distinct CDR3 sequences, 10% to 15% seen once. The sequenced sample was blood, either unsorted or a sorted T cell fraction (not recorded which). Source of these receptors: a male donor with ankylosing spondylitis or in good health (not recorded which).

In this sample, this clonotype turned up a few times. This chain joins TRBV20-1 and TRBJ2-1, with 7 bases matching TRBD2. Germline trimming cut 0 bases from V and 0 bases from J; bases unmatched to any gene: 2. This CDR3 comprises 15 residues. CDR1 is DFQATT and CDR2 is SNEGSKA in the germline V gene (reference sequence). In DNA, the CDR3 is TGCAGTGCTAGAGAGGGGGGGAGCTCCTACAATGAGCAGTTCTTC. Translating it yields CSAREGGSSYNEQFF.

The rearrangement uses TRBV21-1 and TRBJ2-1. TRBV21-1 is a pseudogene locus. The CDR3 is 15 amino acids. CDR3 protein: CASSNSRNSYNEQFF. The DNA for the CDR3 is TGTGCCAGCAGCAACTCCAGGAACTCCTACAATGAGCAGTTCTTC.

This clonotype was seen a handful of times. The CDR3 reads CASRGLGGGQETQYF. CDR3 nucleotide sequence: TGTGCCAGCAGGGGTCTTGGGGGGGGGCAAGAGACCCAGTACTTC. The gene calls are TRBV27 and TRBJ2-5; 7 bases fit TRBD2. Germline lookup yields CDR1 MNHEY and CDR2 SMNVEV (reference sequence). V trimming: 6 bases; J trimming: 2 bases; junction bases outside the gene matches: 9. CDR3 size: 15 residues.

CDR3 in DNA: TGTGCCAGTAGCAACCCGAGGACAGGGGGGACTGAAGCTTTCTTT. It codes for CASSNPRTGGTEAFF. The chain has TRBV19 and TRBJ1-1; 10 nucleotides match TRBD1. Trimming cost V 6 bases and J 5 bases; bases outside gene matches: 9. The CDR3 is 15 amino acids. Germline V lookup: CDR1 LNHDA, CDR2 SQIVND (reference sequence).

This clonotype was found a few times. CDR3 nucleotide sequence: TGCGCCAGCAGCCTCGGGATGGGGAAATACAATGAGCAGTTCTTC. It codes for CASSLGMGKYNEQFF. The chain uses TRBV4-1 and TRBJ2-1; maybe TRBD2 (5 bases). Per the germline V gene, CDR1 is MGHRA and CDR2 is YSYEKL. This CDR3 is 15 amino acids long. V lost 4 bases, J lost 4 bases, and 14 bases lay in between.

The chain carries TRBV20-1 and TRBJ2-7; D not resolved. CDR1 and CDR2 (germline): DFQATT, SNEGSKA (reference sequence). The ends were cut back, 0 bases at V and 0 bases at J, with 12 bases in the middle. This CDR3 comprises 15 residues. CDR3 in amino acids: CSARDLSGLSYEQYF. In DNA, the CDR3 is TGCAGTGCTAGAGATTTATCGGGTCTCTCCTACGAGCAGTACTTC.

This clonotype showed up just a few times. The chain couples TRBV7-9 to TRBJ2-7; 7 bases line up with TRBD2. The germline V gene has CDR1 SEHNR and CDR2 FQNEAQ (reference sequence). The CDR3 contains 14 residues. Losses at the gene ends were 4 bases for V and 3 bases for J; bases not matched to a gene: 6. CDR3 DNA sequence: TGTGCCAGCAGCTCGGGACTAACTTACTACGAGCAGTACTTC. This sequence encodes CASSSGLTYYEQYF. The full variable domain, with the rest looked up from reference TRBV7-9 and TRBJ2-7, is DTGVSQNPRHKITKRGQNVTFRCDPISEHNRLYWYRQTLGQGPEFLTYFQNEAQLEKSRLLSDRFSAERPKGSFSTLEIQRTEQGDSAMYLCASSSGLTYYEQYFGPGTRLTVT.

This clonotype has a count of ten or more. The gene calls are TRBV12-3 or TRBV12-4 and TRBJ2-3; 10 bases fit TRBD2. The CDR3 is 18 amino acids. Trimming took 1 base from V and 1 from J; bases not matched to a gene: 8. The CDR3 sequence: CASSLVLAGVIGTDTQYF. CDR3 coding DNA: TGTGCCAGCAGTTTAGTCCTAGCGGGAGTCATAGGCACAGATACGCAGTATTTT.

The sample holds a few counts of this clonotype. Here the CDR3 reads CASTQTGMADEQFF. In nucleotides, the CDR3 is TGCGCCAGCACCCAGACAGGGATGGCGGATGAGCAGTTCTTC. The rearrangement uses TRBV5-1 and TRBJ2-1; 7 bases are shared with TRBD1. The CDR3 covers 14 residues. Germline CDR1 reads SGHRS; CDR2 reads YFSETQ. V lost 6 bases to trimming and J lost 8 bases; unmatched junction nucleotides: 11.

The sample holds a few counts of this clonotype. V usage is TRBV27 and J usage is TRBJ2-2, with D tentatively TRBD1 (8 bases). Germline loops: CDR1 MNHEY, CDR2 SMNVEV (reference sequence). This CDR3 is 21 amino acids long. With 4 bases removed from V and 2 bases from J, the gap between germline ends came to 29 bases. In DNA, the CDR3 is TGTGCCAGCAGTTCGATATACCCGTACAGGGGGTCGGGAGGTAACACCGGGGAGCTGTTTTTT. Protein product: CASSSIYPYRGSGGNTGELFF.